The 12 T cell receptor beta chains listed next were all sequenced from one sample in a study of CD4 and CD8 cells across lung adenocarcinoma regions. A single record per CDR3 protein comes from TCRdb applying MiXCR to the PCR reads. This table has approximately 18,000 distinct CDR3 sequences, about half appearing once. Sequenced sample: CD8+ T cells from the center of a lung tumor. These receptors were taken from a female donor with lung adenocarcinoma. The CD4 and CD8 labels of this study may be unreliable.

The chain has TRBV27 and TRBJ2-3; D may be TRBD1 (5 bases). The germline V gene has CDR1 MNHEY and CDR2 SMNVEV (reference sequence). This CDR3 has 14 amino acids. Trimming took 10 bases from V and 1 from J, leaving 15 bases between them. CDR3 coding DNA: TGTGCCAACAACAGGCTTAGGGGCACAGATACGCAGTATTTT. This gives the protein CANNRLRGTDTQYF.

V gene TRBV7-8 combines with J gene TRBJ2-1; D might be TRBD2 (5 bases). The DNA end is a closer match to TRBJ2-7, so the J assignment may be wrong. The CDR3 consists of 12 residues. The germline V gene encodes CDR1 SGHVS and CDR2 FQNEAQ. The CDR3 nucleotides are TGTGCCAGCAGCTTAGCGGGAGCCGAGCAGTACTTC. Amino acid sequence: CASSLAGAEQYF.

This clonotype has ten or more counts. The chain joins TRBV27 to TRBJ2-2; weak D call: TRBD2 (6 bases). The germline V gene has CDR1 MNHEY and CDR2 SMNVEV (reference sequence). The CDR3 has 16 amino acids. The V and J ends lost 5 bases and 4 bases respectively, with 17 bases between them. CDR3 amino acids: CASSATGTSGTGELFF. CDR3 coding DNA: TGTGCCAGCAGTGCTACCGGGACTTCGGGCACCGGGGAGCTGTTTTTT.

Turning to this clonotype: Relative to the germline gene, one junction end is altered; a read error may explain this. The V and J genes are TRBV6-1 and TRBJ2-2, with D tentatively TRBD1 (6 bases). The J call may be wrong; the DNA end is better matched by TRBJ2-3. CDR1 is MNHNS and CDR2 is SASEGT in the germline V gene. The CDR3 totals 15 residues. The CDR3 sequence: CARSEETGSTGTQYF. In DNA form, the CDR3 reads TGTGCCCGCAGTGAAGAGACTGGGAGCACAGGGACGCAGTATTTT.

This chain connects TRBV27 to TRBJ2-1; 11 bases fit TRBD2. Germline CDR1 is MNHEY and CDR2 is SMNVEV (reference sequence). The CDR3 covers 17 residues. Trimming cost V 6 bases and J 4 bases; bases outside gene matches: 11. CDR3 residues: CASRHIAGGPRYNEQFF. The DNA of the CDR3 is TGTGCCAGCAGACACATAGCGGGAGGGCCAAGATACAATGAGCAGTTCTTC.

The J gene is TRBJ2-5, the V gene TRBV7-6, with D perhaps TRBD2 (7 bases). Between the trimmed V and J ends, which lost 6 bases and 3 bases, there was a span of 20 bases. CDR3 length: 16 residues. Germline-derived CDR1 and CDR2 are SGHVS and FNYEAQ. The CDR3 nucleotides read TGTGCCAGCAGGGCGCTCGGGGGGCGCGACAAAGAGACCCAGTACTTC. The encoded protein is CASRALGGRDKETQYF.

The V call is TRBV6-1, the J call TRBJ2-5, with 9 bases identical to TRBD1. The length of the CDR3 is 15 residues. Germline CDR1 reads MNHNS; CDR2 reads SASEGT. V shed 6 bases, J shed 4 bases, and the junction held 9 bases outside the gene matches. The CDR3: CASSKGTGRGETQYF. The CDR3 DNA sequence: TGTGCCAGCAGCAAAGGGACAGGGAGGGGAGAGACCCAGTACTTC.

V gene TRBV4-1 combines with J gene TRBJ2-5, with D perhaps TRBD1 or TRBD2 (6 bases each). The DNA end favors TRBJ2-7, so the J call may be wrong. Germline V lookup: CDR1 MGHRA, CDR2 YSYEKL. The CDR3 covers 15 residues. CDR3 bases: TGCGCCAGCAGCCAAAAGGGGGGCCAAACCTACGAGCAGTACTTC. It yields the protein CASSQKGGQTYEQYF.

The chain uses TRBV27 and TRBJ2-2, with TRBD1 as a possible D gene (5 bases). Trimming took 6 bases from V and 5 from J, leaving 7 bases between them. CDR3 size: 12 residues. CDR1 MNHEY and CDR2 SMNVEV come from the germline V gene (reference sequence). CDR3 in DNA: TGTGCCAGCAGAGGACAAACCGGGGAGCTGTTTTTT. Protein sequence: CASRGQTGELFF.

This clonotype appeared a few times. The V call is TRBV6-2 or TRBV6-3, the J call TRBJ2-5, with D perhaps TRBD2 (6 bases). V lost 5 bases to trimming and J lost 4 bases, with 11 bases between them. CDR1 and CDR2 (germline): MNHEY, SVGEGT. The length of the CDR3 is 13 residues. CDR3: CASSTVRGETQYF. The CDR3 DNA sequence: TGTGCCAGCAGTACAGTGCGGGGAGAGACCCAGTACTTC.

The V gene is TRBV6-5, the J gene TRBJ2-5; 11 bases line up with TRBD2. CDR1 is MNHEY and CDR2 is SVGAGI in the germline V gene. The V segment lost 2 bases and the J segment 11 bases; nucleotides outside the gene matches: 10. The CDR3 totals 15 residues. CDR3 bases: TGTGCCAGCAGTTACGAACTAGCGGGAGTCTCCCAGCAGTACTTC. Protein product: CASSYELAGVSQQYF.

This clonotype was observed many times. V usage is TRBV27 and J usage is TRBJ2-1; 9 bases map to TRBD1. This CDR3 has 14 amino acids. Unmatched junction bases numbered 1, after V lost 4 bases and J lost 3 bases. In germline, CDR1 is MNHEY, CDR2 SMNVEV (reference sequence). CDR3 DNA: TGTGCCAGCAGTTGGACAGGGGACTACAATGAGCAGTTCTTC. Its translation is CASSWTGDYNEQFF.